These 25 T cell receptor beta chains originate from one sample sequenced in a study of long-term antiretroviral therapy in people with HIV. They ran version v3.0 of the immunoSEQ assay at survey level. Profiling relied on immunoSEQ multiplex PCR, and the TCRdb table lists in-frame clones only, not all of them. Of 25,000 to 35,000 clones in the sample, around 72% were seen once. This material consisted of unsorted PBMCs, taken 3.1 years after starting antiretroviral therapy. The origin of the receptors is a woman aged 45-65 years with HIV.

The chain couples TRBV7-9 to TRBJ2-3, with 11 bases aligning to TRBD2. V trimming: 4 bases; J trimming: 5 bases; junction bases outside the gene matches: 14. Germline V gives CDR1 SEHNR, CDR2 FQNEAQ (reference sequence). The CDR3 contains 18 residues. CDR3 protein: CASSSTGSGGVLRDTQYF. CDR3 coding DNA: TGTGCCAGCAGCTCCACCGGTAGCGGGGGGGTTTTGAGAGATACGCAGTATTTT. The complete variable domain, with remaining parts taken from reference TRBV7-9 and TRBJ2-3, reads DTGVSQNPRHKITKRGQNVTFRCDPISEHNRLYWYRQTLGQGPEFLTYFQNEAQLEKSRLLSDRFSAERPKGSFSTLEIQRTEQGDSAMYLCASSSTGSGGVLRDTQYFGPGTRLTVL.

J is TRBJ2-3 and V is TRBV28; 7 positions match TRBD2. Germline V CDR1 and CDR2: MDHEN, SYDVKM. V lost 5 bases, J lost 0 bases, and 5 bases stayed unmatched. CDR3 length: 15 amino acids. The CDR3 bases are TGTGCCAGCAGTAGGGACTACAAAAGCACAGATACGCAGTATTTT. This sequence encodes CASSRDYKSTDTQYF.

The V gene is TRBV5-6, the J gene TRBJ1-1, with a weak D call TRBD1 (6 bases). CDR3 length equals 11 residues. V was cut by 7 bases and J by 6 bases, with 10 bases left in between. Germline CDR1 and CDR2: SGHDT and YYEEEE. CDR3 nucleotide sequence: TGTGCCAGCTCACAGGGCCCTGAAGCTTTCTTT. This encodes CASSQGPEAFF.

The chain couples TRBV9 to TRBJ2-5, with 7 bases matching TRBD1. Germline CDR1 SGDLS, CDR2 YYNGEE. The CDR3 has 13 residues. V was clipped by 4 bases and J by 4 bases; unmatched bases: 4. Written as DNA, the CDR3 is TGTGCCAGCAGCCCCTGGGACAGAGAGACCCAGTACTTC. This sequence encodes CASSPWDRETQYF.

This chain connects TRBV6-5 to TRBJ1-6, with TRBD1 identical over 8 bases. CDR3 length equals 15 residues. Germline CDR1 reads MNHEY; CDR2 reads SVGAGI. Unmatched junction bases numbered 5, after V lost 2 bases and J lost 8 bases. The CDR3 nucleotides read TGTGCCAGCAGTTACACGACAGGGGAAGATTCACCCCTCCACTTT. Its protein product is CASSYTTGEDSPLHF.

In nucleotides, the CDR3 is TGTGCCAGCAGCGGCGGGATTACAGGTCTCCTCGAGCAGTACTTC. Translating gives CASSGGITGLLEQYF. The V gene is TRBV5-5, the J gene TRBJ2-7; tentative D call: TRBD2 (6 bases). Per germline, CDR1 SGHKS and CDR2 YYEKEE (reference sequence). V lost 4 bases and J lost 6, with 20 bases in between. The CDR3 loop spans 15 amino acids.

This clone occurred once. This chain joins TRBV4-2 and TRBJ1-3, with no clear D. Germline lookup yields CDR1 LGHNA and CDR2 YNFKEQ. CDR3 length: 13 amino acids. V was pared by 3 bases and J by 9 bases, with 12 bases between. In nucleotides, the CDR3 is TGTGCCAGCAGCCACGATCCGAGCGGCACCATATATTTT. Translation gives CASSHDPSGTIYF.

CDR3 residues: CAISESEGTITEAFF. CDR3 in DNA: TGTGCCATCAGTGAGTCAGAGGGGACGATCACTGAAGCTTTCTTT. The J gene is TRBJ1-1, the V gene TRBV10-3; a possible D gene is TRBD1 (5 bases). With 0 bases removed from V and 4 bases from J, the gap between germline ends came to 12 bases. The CDR3 consists of 15 residues. Per the germline V gene, CDR1 is ENHRY and CDR2 is SYGVKD.

In the case of this clone: The same CDR3 arises from other DNA sequences in this sample as well. CDR3 bases: TGTGCCAGCAGTCAGGGGGGGACAGATACGCAGTATTTT. As protein: CASSQGGTDTQYF. The J gene is TRBJ2-3, the V gene TRBV25-1, with D possibly being TRBD1 or TRBD2 (7 bases each). Trimming cost V 5 bases and J 3 bases, with 9 bases left between them. The CDR3 is 13 residues long. Per germline, CDR1 MGHDK and CDR2 SYGVNS.

This clone was observed once. The chain has TRBV19 and TRBJ2-5; D is possibly TRBD2 (6 bases). Germline CDR1 is LNHDA and CDR2 is SQIVND (reference sequence). Trimming took off 6 bases at V and 1 base at J, with 15 bases between the two ends. This CDR3 has 15 amino acids. The CDR3 spells CASRRGSHGQETQYF. The CDR3 bases are TGTGCCAGTAGGCGGGGATCCCATGGCCAAGAGACCCAGTACTTC.

This sequence joins TRBV7-9 and TRBJ1-3; D may be TRBD1 (6 bases). CDR1 and CDR2 from the germline V gene are SEHNR and FQNEAQ (reference sequence). V lost 5 bases and J 0 bases, leaving 17 bases between the germline ends. The CDR3 is 17 residues long. For the CDR3, the DNA is TGTGCCAGCAGCCCGCGACAGGCGTTAAGCTCTGGAAACACCATATATTTT. Protein: CASSPRQALSSGNTIYF.

This clone was seen more than once but under ten times. The chain combines TRBV18 with TRBJ1-2; D not resolved. This CDR3 has 14 residues. CDR1 and CDR2 from the germline V gene are KGHSH and LQKENI. V was clipped by 3 bases and J by 8 bases, with 16 bases between them. The CDR3 protein is CASSPTVERNGYTF. Written as DNA, the CDR3 is TGTGCCAGCTCACCGACGGTCGAACGGAACGGCTACACCTTC.

The chain recombines TRBV7-9 with TRBJ2-1, with unresolved D. V was cut by 5 bases and J by 10 bases, with 9 bases left in between. Germline values: CDR1 SEHNR, CDR2 FQNEAQ (reference sequence). This CDR3 is 11 amino acids long. CDR3 sequence (DNA): TGTGCCAGCAGCCGATCAACAGAGCAGTTCTTC. It encodes CASSRSTEQFF.

In this sample, this clone turned up once. The CDR3 is CASSAFRGGETQYF. DNA for the CDR3: TGTGCCAGCAGTGCGTTCAGGGGAGGCGAGACCCAGTACTTC. V is TRBV25-1 and J is TRBJ2-5; D may match TRBD1 or TRBD2 (6 bases each). Germline V gene sequence: CDR1 MGHDK, CDR2 SYGVNS. This CDR3 has 14 amino acids. Trimming stripped 4 bases from V and 5 bases from J, with 14 bases between.

The CDR3 region has the DNA TGTGCCATCAGTGAGTCGGAGACTAGCGGGTACACCGGGGAGCTGTTTTTT. Protein: CAISESETSGYTGELFF. The chain is built from TRBV10-3 and TRBJ2-2; 10 bases align to TRBD2. This CDR3 is built from 17 residues. The ends lost 0 bases at V and 3 bases at J; junction bases unmatched: 4. Per germline, CDR1 ENHRY and CDR2 SYGVKD.

The gene calls are TRBV7-3 and TRBJ2-1; no firm D call. The germline V gene has CDR1 SGHTA and CDR2 FQGTGA. Trimming pared 5 bases from V and 8 bases from J, leaving 16 bases between. The CDR3 sequence is 14 residues long. The CDR3 protein is CASSPQFRADEQFF. CDR3 nucleotides: TGTGCCAGCAGCCCGCAGTTTAGGGCCGATGAGCAGTTCTTC.

V usage is TRBV4-1 and J usage is TRBJ1-3; D uncertain. Germline lookup yields CDR1 MGHRA and CDR2 YSYEKL. The CDR3 contains 15 residues. V was cut by 0 bases and J by 0 bases, with 6 bases left in between. The CDR3 DNA reads TGCGCCAGCAGCCAAGAGACAAGCTCTGGAAACACCATATATTTT. As protein: CASSQETSSGNTIYF.

About this clone itself: This specimen includes other DNA sequences encoding the same CDR3. The genes are TRBV7-7 and TRBJ2-5; D may be TRBD2 (6 bases). The CDR3 runs to 14 residues. Trimming left V 3 bases short and J 5 bases short, with 13 bases between. The germline CDR1 and CDR2 sequences are SSHAT and FNYEAQ (reference sequence). CDR3 residues: CASSLAGRGETQYF. The CDR3 coding sequence is TGTGCCAGCAGCTTGGCGGGTCGGGGGGAGACCCAGTACTTC.

V is TRBV28 and J is TRBJ1-2; 7 bases are shared with TRBD1. V shed 2 bases and J 8 bases; nucleotides not matched to a gene: 5. In germline, CDR1 is MDHEN, CDR2 SYDVKM. The CDR3 runs to 13 residues. The CDR3 spells CASSLDRVEGYTF. CDR3 DNA sequence: TGTGCCAGCAGTTTAGACAGGGTTGAAGGCTACACCTTC.

V is TRBV5-4 and J is TRBJ1-6, with D possibly TRBD1 on 5 matching bases. V was shortened by 1 base and J by 10 bases, with 12 bases between the two germline ends. Per the germline V gene, CDR1 is SGHNT and CDR2 is YYREEE (reference sequence). The length of the CDR3 is 14 residues. The CDR3 DNA is TGTGCCAGCAGCTTGTGGGGCAGCGGCTCACCCCTCCACTTT. Protein product: CASSLWGSGSPLHF.

The J gene is TRBJ2-1, the V gene TRBV6-6; D could derive from TRBD1 or TRBD2 (6 bases each). CDR3 size: 12 residues. V was cut by 7 bases and J by 6 bases, with 10 bases left in between. From germline, CDR1 is MNHNY and CDR2 SVGAGI (reference sequence). CDR3 protein: CASTGAGNEQFF. The CDR3 DNA sequence: TGTGCCAGCACGGGGGCGGGCAATGAGCAGTTCTTC.

The V call is TRBV7-3, the J call TRBJ1-2; the match to TRBD1 covers 8 bases. The CDR3 covers 14 residues. With 3 bases clipped from V and 3 bases from J, the junction kept 3 bases outside the gene matches. The germline V gene has CDR1 SGHTA and CDR2 FQGTGA. CDR3 in DNA: TGTGCCAGCAGCTTGGACAGGGCAGACTATGGCTACACCTTC. Encoded protein: CASSLDRADYGYTF.

This clone was observed a few times. The chain combines TRBV4-1 with TRBJ2-7; D could derive from TRBD1 or TRBD2 (6 bases each). The germline V gene encodes CDR1 MGHRA and CDR2 YSYEKL. CDR3 size: 12 residues. The ends were cut back, 7 bases at V and 2 bases at J, with 9 bases in the middle. The CDR3 nucleotides read TGCGCCAGCAAGGGGGGCGCCTACGAGCAGTACTTC. This gives the protein CASKGGAYEQYF.

This clone was seen once. The chain uses TRBV19 and TRBJ1-3; D gene unclear. The V gene's germline CDR1 is LNHDA and CDR2 SQIVND (reference sequence). V was pared by 3 bases and J by 4 bases, with 13 bases between. This CDR3 spans 15 amino acids. The CDR3 is CASSIGNLEGNTIYF. DNA for the CDR3: TGTGCCAGTAGTATTGGAAACCTGGAGGGAAACACCATATATTTT.

V gene TRBV2 combines with J gene TRBJ1-4; no definite D call. Trimming took 2 bases from V and 8 from J, leaving 12 bases between them. Germline V gene sequence: CDR1 SNHLY, CDR2 FYNNEI. The CDR3 has 14 residues. The DNA for the CDR3 is TGTGCCAGCAGTGAAAGGTCAGCGATAGAAAAACTGTTTTTT. Protein: CASSERSAIEKLFF.